One sample yielded the 21 T cell receptor beta chains listed below, sequenced in a study of shared clonotypes between healthy human individuals. As defined, naive CD8 cells were CD45RO-negative and positively selected for CCR7, with terminally differentiated effector memory CD45RA+ cells excluded. TCRdb keeps only in-frame clones here, not all; method: immunoSEQ multiplex PCR. The sample lists roughly 770,000 clones, about 96% seen once, with over 0.2% in the top ten. Sample: naive CD8+ T cells sorted from blood. The receptor source for this set is a man between 25 and 39 years old in good health.

The chain is built from TRBV19 and TRBJ2-7, with a weak D call TRBD1 (5 bases). V was pared by 6 bases and J by 5 bases, with 14 bases between. Germline CDR1 is LNHDA and CDR2 is SQIVND (reference sequence). The CDR3 spans 13 residues. The CDR3 sequence: CASRERGTDEQYF. The CDR3 DNA reads as TGTGCCAGTAGGGAAAGGGGTACGGACGAGCAGTACTTC.

The table lists this clone with a count of one. This chain uses TRBV9 with TRBJ2-7; the D is unclear. The CDR3 is made up of 14 amino acids. V gave up 3 bases and J gave up 0 bases, with 10 bases separating them. The germline V gene has CDR1 SGDLS and CDR2 YYNGEE. The CDR3 coding sequence is TGTGCCAGCAGCGGCAGCCCATCCTCCTACGAGCAGTACTTC. The encoded protein is CASSGSPSSYEQYF.

This clone was seen a single time. This chain links TRBV29-1 with TRBJ2-1; no definite D call. Trimming removed 4 bases from V and 9 bases from J, with 16 bases in between. The CDR3 length is 13 residues. The germline gives CDR1 SQVTM, CDR2 ANQGSEA. CDR3 loop: CSVVFATASEQFF. The CDR3 nucleotides are TGCAGCGTTGTATTTGCCACCGCAAGTGAGCAGTTCTTC.

The chain combines TRBV4-1 with TRBJ1-4; D perhaps matches TRBD1 (6 bases). The germline V gene has CDR1 MGHRA and CDR2 YSYEKL. The CDR3 spans 16 residues. The V and J ends lost 1 base and 6 bases respectively, with 15 bases between them. The CDR3 region is CASSQAGAGPDEKLFF. CDR3 sequence (DNA): TGCGCCAGCAGCCAAGCGGGGGCGGGGCCGGATGAAAAACTGTTTTTT.

The V gene is TRBV7-9, the J gene TRBJ2-7; D is undetermined. The germline CDR1 and CDR2 sequences are SEHNR and FQNEAQ (reference sequence). The V end was cut by 3 bases, the J end by 2 bases, with 8 bases between. The CDR3 is 13 residues long. The CDR3 DNA follows: TGTGCCAGCAGCTTGCAGGTACCCTACGAGCAGTACTTC. It codes for CASSLQVPYEQYF.

This chain uses TRBV28 with TRBJ2-4; D may be TRBD1 or TRBD2 (6 bases each). Germline values: CDR1 MDHEN, CDR2 SYDVKM. The CDR3 is 15 amino acids. Trimming left V 4 bases short and J 4 bases short, with 14 bases between. In nucleotides, the CDR3 is TGTGCCAGCAGTTGGCGGGACAACCTAAAAAACATTCAGTACTTC. It codes for CASSWRDNLKNIQYF.

The chain is built from TRBV9 and TRBJ2-7; TRBD1 aligns across 8 bases. The CDR3 loop spans 14 amino acids. Losses at the gene ends were 0 bases for V and 3 bases for J; bases not matched to a gene: 2. The V gene's germline CDR1 is SGDLS and CDR2 YYNGEE. Here the CDR3 DNA reads TGTGCCAGCAGCGTAGGAGGGACAGGCTACGAGCAGTACTTC. This sequence encodes CASSVGGTGYEQYF.

The chain uses TRBV11-2 and TRBJ2-1; a possible D gene is TRBD2 (6 bases). Germline CDR1 is SGHAT and CDR2 is FQNNGV. This CDR3 has 17 amino acids. Trimming left V 0 bases short and J 10 bases short, with 22 bases between. The CDR3 spells CASSLEASVGPPWEQFF. The CDR3 nucleotides are TGTGCCAGCAGCTTAGAGGCTAGCGTCGGACCCCCATGGGAGCAGTTCTTC.

This chain uses TRBV13 with TRBJ1-2; 7 nucleotides align to TRBD1. J gave up 2 bases and V 1 base, and 1 base lay outside the gene matches. Per the germline V gene, CDR1 is PRHDT and CDR2 is FYEKMQ (reference sequence). The CDR3 runs to 14 residues. The CDR3 loop reads CASSLATGNYGYTF. The DNA of the CDR3 is TGTGCCAGCAGCTTAGCGACAGGGAACTATGGCTACACCTTC.

The chain has TRBV7-2 and TRBJ2-1; D gene ambiguous. Germline V CDR1 and CDR2: SGHTA, FQGNSA. Trimming pared 1 base from V and 6 bases from J, leaving 7 bases between. The CDR3 has 13 amino acids. The CDR3 sequence: CASSLGVSNEQFF. The CDR3 region has the DNA TGTGCCAGCAGCTTAGGAGTCAGCAATGAGCAGTTCTTC.

The V and J genes are TRBV7-6 and TRBJ2-7, with D unclear. The CDR3 length is 13 residues. The germline CDR1 and CDR2 sequences are SGHVS and FNYEAQ. V lost 6 bases, J lost 6 bases, and 15 bases lay in between. CDR3 in amino acids: CASSPPSDSEQYF. CDR3 DNA sequence: TGTGCCAGCAGTCCGCCTTCAGATTCCGAGCAGTACTTC.

The chain uses TRBV5-8 and TRBJ2-5; TRBD2 aligns across 11 bases. This CDR3 is 18 amino acids long. J gave up 3 bases and V 0 bases, and 10 bases lay outside the gene matches. Germline V lookup: CDR1 SGHTS, CDR2 YDEGEE. Here the CDR3 DNA reads TGTGCCAGCAGCTTGGCCCCGGGACTAGCGGAACTAAAAGAGACCCAGTACTTC. Its translation is CASSLAPGLAELKETQYF.

Only one count was recorded for this clone. This chain uses TRBV5-1 with TRBJ2-7, with TRBD1 identical over 9 bases. This CDR3 has 14 amino acids. Germline V CDR1 and CDR2: SGHRS, YFSETQ. V lost 5 bases, J lost 2 bases, and 5 bases stayed unmatched. This CDR3 is CASRYGTGTYEQYF. The CDR3, as DNA: TGCGCCAGCAGATATGGGACAGGGACCTACGAGCAGTACTTC.

This sequence joins TRBV7-9 and TRBJ2-1; D unresolved. The germline CDR1 and CDR2 sequences are SEHNR and FQNEAQ (reference sequence). Trimming removed 5 bases from V and 6 bases from J, with 11 bases in between. CDR3 length equals 13 residues. CDR3 in amino acids: CASSLTVSNEQFF. The DNA of the CDR3 is TGTGCCAGCAGCCTTACTGTTAGCAATGAGCAGTTCTTC.

The chain couples TRBV29-1 to TRBJ2-1; TRBD2 aligns across 13 bases. J was trimmed by 7 bases and V by 0 bases; bases with no gene match: 6. The CDR3 consists of 16 residues. CDR1 and CDR2 from the germline V gene are SQVTM and ANQGSEA. Here the CDR3 reads CSVEEPTSGRWNEQFF. CDR3 sequence (DNA): TGCAGCGTTGAAGAGCCGACTAGCGGGAGGTGGAATGAGCAGTTCTTC.

This clone was detected once. V gene TRBV4-3 combines with J gene TRBJ1-5; D is ambiguous. Germline CDR1 LGHNA, CDR2 YSLEER. The CDR3 has 15 amino acids. V was clipped by 3 bases and J by 8 bases, with 17 bases between them. CDR3 in amino acids: CASSQDSGPSEPQHF. The CDR3, as DNA: TGCGCCAGCAGCCAGGATAGCGGACCTTCAGAGCCCCAGCATTTT.

The rearrangement links TRBV29-1 to TRBJ2-5; D is unresolved. This CDR3 contains 13 residues. V gave up 4 bases and J gave up 3 bases, with 12 bases separating them. In germline, CDR1 is SQVTM, CDR2 ANQGSEA. The CDR3 DNA is TGCAGCGTTGTTACCGGCGAGAAAGAGACCCAGTACTTC. The encoded protein is CSVVTGEKETQYF. The full variable domain, in which reference TRBV29-1 and TRBJ2-5 provide the parts outside the CDR3, is SAVISQKPSRDICQRGTSLTIQCQVDSQVTMMFWYRQQPGQSLTLIATANQGSEATYESGFVIDKFPISRPNLTFSTLTVSNMSPEDSSIYLCSVVTGEKETQYFGPGTRLLVL.

The rearrangement joins TRBV28 to TRBJ1-4; no reliable D call. CDR1 and CDR2 from the germline V gene are MDHEN and SYDVKM. This CDR3 has 14 amino acids. Between the trimmed V and J ends, which lost 7 bases and 7 bases, there was a span of 16 bases. The CDR3 DNA sequence: TGTGCCAGCAACGAAATAGGGTGGGGTGAAAAACTGTTTTTT. It translates to CASNEIGWGEKLFF. The full variable domain, completed using reference TRBV28 and TRBJ1-4, is DVKVTQSSRYLVKRTGEKVFLECVQDMDHENMFWYRQDPGLGLRLIYFSYDVKMKEKGDIPEGYSVSREKKERFSLILESASTNQTSMYLCASNEIGWGEKLFFGSGTQLSVL.

The rearrangement links TRBV7-9 to TRBJ2-3; perhaps TRBD1 as D (5 bases). Trimming removed 3 bases from V and 2 bases from J, with 12 bases in between. In germline, CDR1 is SEHNR, CDR2 FQNEAQ (reference sequence). The length of the CDR3 is 15 residues. The CDR3 spells CASSFSQGVTDTQYF. CDR3 in DNA: TGTGCCAGCAGCTTTAGTCAGGGTGTCACAGATACGCAGTATTTT.

The chain has TRBV6-5 and TRBJ2-7, with D possibly TRBD2 on 5 matching bases. V was shortened by 2 bases and J by 6 bases, with 8 bases between the two germline ends. The CDR3 has 12 residues. From germline, CDR1 is MNHEY and CDR2 SVGAGI. CDR3 sequence reads: CASSYEGTEQYF. CDR3 in DNA: TGTGCCAGCAGTTACGAGGGTACCGAGCAGTACTTC.

The gene calls are TRBV19 and TRBJ2-1, with D perhaps TRBD2 (6 bases). With 7 bases removed from V and 0 bases from J, the gap between germline ends came to 10 bases. CDR1 LNHDA and CDR2 SQIVND come from the germline V gene (reference sequence). CDR3 length: 14 amino acids. The CDR3 coding sequence is TGTGCCAGTAATGCGGGGCCCTCCTACAATGAGCAGTTCTTC. This encodes CASNAGPSYNEQFF.